This T cell receptor (beta chain) was sequenced in a study of cytomegalovirus exposure and HLA in healthy donors. The CDR3 consists of 17 residues. Germline V gives CDR1 SGHRS, CDR2 YFSETQ. Germline trimming cut 3 bases from V and 4 bases from J; bases unmatched to any gene: 13. Amplification used 60 Vbeta primers and 13 Jbeta primers. Measured with immunoSEQ multiplex PCR; TCRdb has only the in-frame clones, and not every one. The profile covers fewer than 150,000 clones, with 80% appearing a single time and approximately 6.2% taken by the ten largest. The sequence was obtained from a middle-aged man in good health and CMV-seropositive. The rearrangement uses TRBV5-1 and TRBJ2-5; the match to TRBD2 covers 9 bases. Material: PBMCs. For the CDR3, the DNA is TGCGCCAGCAGCTCCCCGTCCATAGCGGGAGTGGGAGAGACCCAGTACTTC. Amino acid sequence: CASSSPSIAGVGETQYF.